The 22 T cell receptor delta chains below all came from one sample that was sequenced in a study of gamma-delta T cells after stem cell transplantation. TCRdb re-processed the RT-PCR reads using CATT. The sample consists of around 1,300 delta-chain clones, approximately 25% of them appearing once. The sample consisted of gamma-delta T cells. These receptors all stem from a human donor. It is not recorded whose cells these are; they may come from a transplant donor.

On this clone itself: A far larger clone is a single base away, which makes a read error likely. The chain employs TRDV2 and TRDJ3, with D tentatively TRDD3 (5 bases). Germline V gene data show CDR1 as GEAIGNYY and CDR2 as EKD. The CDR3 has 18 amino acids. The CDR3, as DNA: TGTGCCTGTGACACAGTACTGTCGAGCTCCTGGGACGCCCGACAGATGTTTTTC. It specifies CACDTVLSSSWDARQMFF.

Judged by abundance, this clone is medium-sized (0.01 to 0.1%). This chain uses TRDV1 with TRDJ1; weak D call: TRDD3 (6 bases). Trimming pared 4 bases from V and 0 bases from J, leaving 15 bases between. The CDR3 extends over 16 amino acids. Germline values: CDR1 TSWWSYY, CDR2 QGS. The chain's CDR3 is CALGGGTGLYTDKLIF. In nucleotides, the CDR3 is TGTGCTCTTGGGGGGGGAACTGGGCTGTACACCGATAAACTCATCTTT.

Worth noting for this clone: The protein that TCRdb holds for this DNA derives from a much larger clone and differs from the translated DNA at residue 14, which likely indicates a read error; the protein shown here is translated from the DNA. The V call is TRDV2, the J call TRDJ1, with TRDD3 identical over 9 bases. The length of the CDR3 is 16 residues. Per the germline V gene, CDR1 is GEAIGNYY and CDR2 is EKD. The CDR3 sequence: CACDTAGIRLGDKPIF. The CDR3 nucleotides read TGTGCCTGTGACACCGCGGGGATACGATTGGGCGATAAACCCATCTTT.

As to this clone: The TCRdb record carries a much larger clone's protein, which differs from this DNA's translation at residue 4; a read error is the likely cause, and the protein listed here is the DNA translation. Here the CDR3 reads CACALLGDAADKLIF. The CDR3 nucleotides are TGTGCCTGTGCCCTACTGGGGGATGCGGCCGATAAACTCATCTTT. The chain links TRDV2 to TRDJ1; 10 bases fit TRDD3. V lost 5 bases, J lost 3 bases, and 8 bases stayed unmatched. Germline V gene data show CDR1 as GEAIGNYY and CDR2 as EKD. This CDR3 is built from 15 residues.

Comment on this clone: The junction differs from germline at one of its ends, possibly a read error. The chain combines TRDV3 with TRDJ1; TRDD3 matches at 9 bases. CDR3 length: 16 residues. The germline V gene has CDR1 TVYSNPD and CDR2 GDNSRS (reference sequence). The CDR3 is CALRVLPRGYADKLIF. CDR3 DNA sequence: TGTGCCCTTAGGGTCCTACCGAGGGGATACGCAGATAAACTCATCTTT. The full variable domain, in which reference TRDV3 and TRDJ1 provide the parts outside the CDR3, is CDKVTQSSPDQTVASGSEVVLLCTYDTVYSNPDLFWYRIRPDYSFQFVFYGDNSRSEGADFTQGRFSVKHILTQKAFHLVISPVRTEDSATYYCALRVLPRGYADKLIFGKGTRVTVEP.

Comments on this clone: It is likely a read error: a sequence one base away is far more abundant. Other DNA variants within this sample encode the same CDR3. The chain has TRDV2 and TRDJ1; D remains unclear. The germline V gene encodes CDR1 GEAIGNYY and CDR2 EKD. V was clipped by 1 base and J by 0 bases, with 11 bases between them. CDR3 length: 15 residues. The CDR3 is CACDTVTMYTDKLIF. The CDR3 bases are TGTGCCTGTGACACTGTGACGATGTACACCGATAAACTCATCTTT.

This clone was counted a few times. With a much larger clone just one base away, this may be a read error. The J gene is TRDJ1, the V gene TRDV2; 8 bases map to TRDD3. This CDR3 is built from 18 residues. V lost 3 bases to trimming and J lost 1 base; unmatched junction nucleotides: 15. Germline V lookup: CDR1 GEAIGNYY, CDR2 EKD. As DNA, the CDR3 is TGTGCCTGTGACCCTCTTGGCCCGGTACTGGGGGGCACCGATAAACTCATCTTT. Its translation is CACDPLGPVLGGTDKLIF.

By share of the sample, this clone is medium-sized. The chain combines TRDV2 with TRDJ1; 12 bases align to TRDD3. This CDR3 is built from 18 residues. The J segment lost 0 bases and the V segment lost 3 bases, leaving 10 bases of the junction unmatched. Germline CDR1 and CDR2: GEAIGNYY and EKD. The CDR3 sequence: CACDAVTGGYRYTDKLIF. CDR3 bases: TGTGCCTGTGACGCGGTTACTGGGGGATACCGGTACACCGATAAACTCATCTTT.

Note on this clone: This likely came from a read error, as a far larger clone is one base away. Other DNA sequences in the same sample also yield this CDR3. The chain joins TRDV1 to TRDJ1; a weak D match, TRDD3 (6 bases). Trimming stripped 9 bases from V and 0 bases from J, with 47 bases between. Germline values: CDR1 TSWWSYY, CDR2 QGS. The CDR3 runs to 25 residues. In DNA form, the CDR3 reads TGTGCTCTCGGGTCATCACCCGAGAGCTGGGGCGTCATATCCTGGATCTTCTCGTACACCGATAAACTCATCTTT. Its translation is CALGSSPESWGVISWIFSYTDKLIF.

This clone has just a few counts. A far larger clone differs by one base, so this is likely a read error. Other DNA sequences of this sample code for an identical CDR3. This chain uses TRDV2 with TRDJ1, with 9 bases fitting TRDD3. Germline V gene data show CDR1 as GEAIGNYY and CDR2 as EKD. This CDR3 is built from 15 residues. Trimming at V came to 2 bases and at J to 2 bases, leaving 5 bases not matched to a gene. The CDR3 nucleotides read TGTGCCTGTGACATATGGGGGATAGCTACCGATAAACTCATCTTT. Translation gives CACDIWGIATDKLIF.

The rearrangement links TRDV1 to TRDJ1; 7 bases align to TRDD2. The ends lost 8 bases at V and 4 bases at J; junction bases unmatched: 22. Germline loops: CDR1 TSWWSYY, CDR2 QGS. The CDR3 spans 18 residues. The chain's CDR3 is CALSYFLPDPYLFDKLIF. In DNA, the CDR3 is TGTGCTCTTTCCTATTTCCTACCCGACCCGTATCTTTTCGATAAACTCATCTTT.

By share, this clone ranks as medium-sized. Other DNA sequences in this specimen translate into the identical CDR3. The DNA of the CDR3 is TGTGCCTGTGATCGACTTATTACTGATACGGAACTCATCTTT. Protein sequence: CACDRLITDTELIF. The chain carries TRDV2 and TRDJ1; TRDD3 is a possible D gene (6 bases). Germline CDR1 and CDR2: GEAIGNYY and EKD. This CDR3 has 14 residues. Trimming removed 4 bases at V and 9 bases at J, with 20 bases between.

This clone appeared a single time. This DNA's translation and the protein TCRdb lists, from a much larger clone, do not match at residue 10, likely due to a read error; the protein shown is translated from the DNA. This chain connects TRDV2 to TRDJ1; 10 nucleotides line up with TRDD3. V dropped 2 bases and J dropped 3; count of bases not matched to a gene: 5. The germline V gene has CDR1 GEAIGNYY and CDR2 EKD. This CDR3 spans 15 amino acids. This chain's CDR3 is CACDIWGIAADKLIF. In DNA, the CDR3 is TGTGCCTGTGACATCTGGGGGATAGCTGCCGATAAACTCATCTTT.

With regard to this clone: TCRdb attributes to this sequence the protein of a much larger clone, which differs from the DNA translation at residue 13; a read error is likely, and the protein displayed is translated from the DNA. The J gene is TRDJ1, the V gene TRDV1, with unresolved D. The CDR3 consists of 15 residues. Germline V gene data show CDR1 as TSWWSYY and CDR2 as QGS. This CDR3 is CALGDHHEVTDKPIF. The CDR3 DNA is TGTGCTCTTGGGGACCACCACGAGGTCACCGATAAACCCATCTTT.

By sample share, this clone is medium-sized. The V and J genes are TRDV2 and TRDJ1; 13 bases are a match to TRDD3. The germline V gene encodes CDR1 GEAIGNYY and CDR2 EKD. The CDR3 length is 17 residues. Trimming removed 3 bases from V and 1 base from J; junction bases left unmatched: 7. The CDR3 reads CACDELLGDTLTDKLIF. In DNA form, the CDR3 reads TGTGCCTGTGACGAATTACTGGGGGATACGCTCACCGATAAACTCATCTTT.

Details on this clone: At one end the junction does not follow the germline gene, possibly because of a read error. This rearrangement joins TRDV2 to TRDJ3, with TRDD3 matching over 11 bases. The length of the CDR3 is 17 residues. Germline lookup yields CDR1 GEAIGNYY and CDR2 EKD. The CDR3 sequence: CACDTALGDTSSRRMFF. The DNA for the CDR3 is TGTGCCTGTGACACAGCCTTGGGGGATACGAGCTCCCGACGGATGTTTTTC.

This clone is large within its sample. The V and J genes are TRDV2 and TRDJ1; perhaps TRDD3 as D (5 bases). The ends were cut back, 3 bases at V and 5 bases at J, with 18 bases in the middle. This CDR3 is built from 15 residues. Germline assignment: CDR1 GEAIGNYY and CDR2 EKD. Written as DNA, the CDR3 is TGTGCCTGTGACCCCGTGGGGCTACACAATGATAAACTCATCTTT. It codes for CACDPVGLHNDKLIF.

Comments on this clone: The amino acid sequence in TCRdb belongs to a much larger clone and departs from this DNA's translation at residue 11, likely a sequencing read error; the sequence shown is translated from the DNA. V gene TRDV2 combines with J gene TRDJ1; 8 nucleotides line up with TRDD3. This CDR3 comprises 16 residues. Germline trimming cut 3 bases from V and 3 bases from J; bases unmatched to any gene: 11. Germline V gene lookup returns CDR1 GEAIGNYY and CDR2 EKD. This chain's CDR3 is CACDSVGIPDADKLIF. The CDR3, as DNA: TGTGCCTGTGACTCTGTGGGGATACCGGACGCCGATAAACTCATCTTT.

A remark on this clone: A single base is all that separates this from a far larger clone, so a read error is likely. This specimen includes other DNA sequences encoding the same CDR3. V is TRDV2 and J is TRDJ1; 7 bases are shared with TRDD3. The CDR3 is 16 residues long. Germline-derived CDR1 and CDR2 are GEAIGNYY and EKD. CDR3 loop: CACDSLLGTYTDKLIF. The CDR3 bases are TGTGCCTGTGACTCTTTACTGGGGACATACACCGACAAACTCATCTTT.

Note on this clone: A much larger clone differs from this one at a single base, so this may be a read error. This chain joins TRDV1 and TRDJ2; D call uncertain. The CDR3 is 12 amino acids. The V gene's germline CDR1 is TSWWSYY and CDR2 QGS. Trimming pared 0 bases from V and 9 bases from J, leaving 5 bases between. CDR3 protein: CALGELGSQLFF. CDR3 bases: TGTGCTCTTGGGGAACTGGGGTCACAACTCTTCTTT.

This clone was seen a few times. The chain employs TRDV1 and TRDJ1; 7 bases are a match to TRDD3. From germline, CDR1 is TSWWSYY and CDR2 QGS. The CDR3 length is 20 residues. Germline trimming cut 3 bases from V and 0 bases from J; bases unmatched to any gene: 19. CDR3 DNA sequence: TGTGCTCTTGGGGAGTCTCGTACTGGGGAACCTCTGGGCCACACCGATAAACTCATCTTT. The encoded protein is CALGESRTGEPLGHTDKLIF.

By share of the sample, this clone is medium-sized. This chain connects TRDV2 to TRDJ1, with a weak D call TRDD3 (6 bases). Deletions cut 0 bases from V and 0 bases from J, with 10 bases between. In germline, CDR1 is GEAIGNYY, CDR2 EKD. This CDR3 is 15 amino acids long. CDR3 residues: CACDTVGIYTDKLIF. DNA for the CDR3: TGTGCCTGTGACACCGTGGGGATTTACACCGATAAACTCATCTTT.